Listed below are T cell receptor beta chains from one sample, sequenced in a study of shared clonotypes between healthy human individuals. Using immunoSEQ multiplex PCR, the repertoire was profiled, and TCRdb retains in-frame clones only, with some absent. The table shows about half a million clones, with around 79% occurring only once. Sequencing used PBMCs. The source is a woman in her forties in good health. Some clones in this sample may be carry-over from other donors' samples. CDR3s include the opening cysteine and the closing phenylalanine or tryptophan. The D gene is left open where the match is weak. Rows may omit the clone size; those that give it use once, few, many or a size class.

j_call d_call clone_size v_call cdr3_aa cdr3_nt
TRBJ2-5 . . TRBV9 CASSVAVTETQYF TGTGCCAGCAGCGTAGCGGTCACGGAGACCCAGTACTTC
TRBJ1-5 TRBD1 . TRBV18 CASSPSHRDRVNQPQHF TGTGCCAGCTCACCATCCCACCGGGACAGGGTCAATCAGCCCCAGCATTTT
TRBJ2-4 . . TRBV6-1 CASSVWGDKNIQYF TGTGCCAGCAGTGTGTGGGGGGACAAAAACATTCAGTACTTC
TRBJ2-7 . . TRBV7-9 CASSLGSAGNSYEQYF TGTGCCAGCAGCTTAGGTTCGGCAGGGAACTCCTACGAGCAGTACTTC
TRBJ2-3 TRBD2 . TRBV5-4 CASSLDLREGADTQYF TGTGCCAGCAGCTTGGATCTGCGGGAGGGTGCGGATACGCAGTATTTT
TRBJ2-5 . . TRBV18 CASSPQETQYF TGTGCCAGCTCACCGCAAGAGACCCAGTACTTC
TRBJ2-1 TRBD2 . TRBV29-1 CSGKIAGAHNEQFF TGCAGCGGAAAAATAGCGGGAGCCCACAATGAGCAGTTCTTC
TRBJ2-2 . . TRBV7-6 CASSLAAASNTGELFF TGTGCCAGCAGCTTAGCGGCGGCTTCGAACACCGGGGAGCTGTTTTTT
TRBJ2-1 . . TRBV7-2 CASSLARDEQFF TGTGCCAGCAGCTTAGCGAGGGATGAGCAGTTCTTC
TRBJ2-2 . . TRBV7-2 CASSLAGSLTGELFF TGTGCCAGCAGCTTAGCAGGTTCGCTCACCGGGGAGCTGTTTTTT
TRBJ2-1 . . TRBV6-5 CASSRQSSYNEQFF TGTGCCAGCAGTAGACAGAGCTCCTACAATGAGCAGTTCTTC
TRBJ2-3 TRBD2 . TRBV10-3 CAISFDSGRARDTQYF TGTGCCATCAGCTTTGATAGCGGGAGGGCCAGAGATACGCAGTATTTT
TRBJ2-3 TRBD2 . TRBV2 CASKGLAGVADTQYF TGTGCCAGCAAAGGATTAGCGGGAGTAGCAGATACGCAGTATTTT
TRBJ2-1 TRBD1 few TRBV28 CASSLTGQFYNEQFF TGTGCCAGCAGTTTAACGGGACAGTTTTACAATGAGCAGTTCTTC
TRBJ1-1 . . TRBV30 CAWSYGDTEAFF TGTGCCTGGAGTTACGGGGACACTGAAGCTTTCTTT
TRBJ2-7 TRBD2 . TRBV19 CASSMSPPRLAGYEQYF TGTGCCAGTAGTATGTCTCCCCCTCGACTAGCGGGCTACGAGCAGTACTTC
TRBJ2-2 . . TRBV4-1 CASSSHGVNTGELFF TGCGCCAGCAGCTCGCACGGGGTGAACACCGGGGAGCTGTTTTTT
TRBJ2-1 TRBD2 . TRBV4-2 CASSQDSSGSYNEQFF TGTGCCAGCAGCCAAGATTCCAGCGGGAGCTACAATGAGCAGTTCTTC
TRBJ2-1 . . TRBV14 CASSQLGSLYNEQFF TGTGCCAGCAGCCAATTGGGTTCTCTCTACAATGAGCAGTTCTTC
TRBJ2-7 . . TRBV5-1 CASSSGVRDRYEQYF TGCGCCAGCAGCTCAGGGGTCCGAGATAGGTACGAGCAGTACTTC
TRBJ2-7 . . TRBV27 CASSPFTGRPYEQYF TGTGCCAGCAGTCCATTCACAGGGAGACCCTACGAGCAGTACTTC
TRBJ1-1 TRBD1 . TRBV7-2 CASSLGRTGMNTEAFF TGTGCCAGCAGCTTAGGCCGGACAGGCATGAACACTGAAGCTTTCTTT
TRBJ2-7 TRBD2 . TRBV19 CASSVYSGRTPYEQYF TGTGCCAGTAGTGTCTATAGCGGGAGGACCCCCTACGAGCAGTACTTC
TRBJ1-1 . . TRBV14 CASSQVERFIMNTEAFF TGTGCCAGCAGCCAAGTGGAGCGTTTCATAATGAACACTGAAGCTTTCTTT
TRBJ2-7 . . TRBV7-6 CASSLATGFYEQYF TGTGCCAGCAGCTTGGCCACAGGGTTCTACGAGCAGTACTTC
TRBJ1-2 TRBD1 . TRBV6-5 CASRKGQGPNYGYTF TGTGCCAGCAGAAAAGGACAGGGCCCTAACTATGGCTACACCTTC